These T cell receptor beta chains were read from a single sample in a study of beta chain features in type 1 diabetes. This table comes from immunoSEQ multiplex PCR, and its TCRdb copy is limited to in-frame clones, with some not included. The table has approximately 90,000 clones, roughly a third seen once. Sequencing used stem cell memory CD4+ T cells from blood. Source of these receptors: a woman under 30 in good health. The CDR3 runs from the conserved cysteine through the conserved F or W. D genes are given only for firm matches. Clone size appears in some rows only: once, few, many, or a class for an expanded clone.

>14|TRBV2|NA|TRBJ1-2|TRBD1
TGTGCCAGCGGGGGACAGATCATTAACTATGGCTACACCTTC
CASGGQIINYGYTF
>18|TRBV4-2|NA|TRBJ2-5|TRBD2
TGTGCCAGCAGCCTGGGACTAGCGGGAGGTGCAGGGGGAGAGACCCAGTACTTC
CASSLGLAGGAGGETQYF
>16|TRBV5-4|NA|TRBJ2-5|TRBD1
TGTGCCAGCAGCCCCGCCGGGACAGGGGGCGCGGTATCCCAGTACTTC
CASSPAGTGGAVSQYF
>15|TRBV15|NA|TRBJ1-4|NA
TGTGCCACCAGCCCTAACAGGCTCGCTAATGAAAAACTGTTTTTT
CATSPNRLANEKLFF
>16|TRBV5-4|NA|TRBJ2-2|TRBD1
TGTGCCAGCGCTTCCGGGACAGGGGGGTCAGCCGGGGAGCTGTTTTTT
CASASGTGGSAGELFF
>15|TRBV7-2|few|TRBJ2-2|TRBD2
TGTGCCAGCAGAGCAGCGGGAGGGACGGTGGGGGAGCTGTTTTTT
CASRAAGGTVGELFF
>12|TRBV7-9|NA|TRBJ2-7|NA
TGTGCCAGCAGCTTCGGCGTTTCGGGGCAGTACTTC
CASSFGVSGQYF
>15|TRBV7-2|once|TRBJ2-5|TRBD2
TGTGCCAGCAACGTAGCGGGGGGATCGGAAGAGACCCAGTACTTC
CASNVAGGSEETQYF
>13|TRBV4-1|few|TRBJ1-5|NA
TGCGCCAGCAGCCAGCCAACAGGGCCGCCCCAGCATTTT
CASSQPTGPPQHF
>15|TRBV7-2|few|TRBJ2-4|TRBD2
TGTGCCAGCAGCCCTAGCGGGGCAACCAAAAACATTCAGTACTTC
CASSPSGATKNIQYF
>13|TRBV7-8|NA|TRBJ2-3|TRBD1
TGTGCCAGCACCCTCACAGGGGCAGATACGCAGTATTTT
CASTLTGADTQYF
>14|TRBV7-3|NA|TRBJ2-3|TRBD2
TGTGCCAGCAGCTCTCTAGCGGGAGCAGATACGCAGTATTTT
CASSSLAGADTQYF
>16|TRBV11-3|NA|TRBJ2-2|NA
TGTGCCAACAGCTTAGCCGCAGGGGCTTCCACCGGGGAGCTGTTTTTT
CANSLAAGASTGELFF
>14|TRBV5-6|NA|TRBJ1-2|NA
TGTGCCAGCAGCTCCGCCGACATTTACTATGGCTACACCTTC
CASSSADIYYGYTF
>12|TRBV7-9|NA|TRBJ2-7|NA
TGTGCCAGCAGCCCGTCGGGGTACGAGCAGTACTTC
CASSPSGYEQYF
>12|TRBV7-9|NA|TRBJ2-1|NA
TGTGCCAGCAGCTTAATAGGGGATGAGCAGTTCTTC
CASSLIGDEQFF
>14|TRBV18|once|TRBJ2-7|NA
TGTGCCAGCTCACCACCGGCAGGCTCCTACGAGCAGTACTTC
CASSPPAGSYEQYF
>14|TRBV5-8|NA|TRBJ1-2|TRBD1
TGTGCCAGCAGCTGGTTACAGGGGGACTATGGCTACACCTTC
CASSWLQGDYGYTF
>13|TRBV11-1|NA|TRBJ2-5|TRBD1
TGTGCCAGCACCGGGACAGGGTACGAGACCCAGTACTTC
CASTGTGYETQYF
>16|TRBV5-6|NA|TRBJ2-3|TRBD1
TGTGCCAGCAGAGGACCTCGGAACACAGGGGGGAATACGCAGTATTTT
CASRGPRNTGGNTQYF
>15|TRBV12-5|NA|TRBJ2-2|NA
TGTGCTAGTGGTTTGAGCCGAGGCAGTACCGGGGAGCTGTTTTTT
CASGLSRGSTGELFF
>13|TRBV10-3|NA|TRBJ2-3|NA
TGTGCCATCAGTGAGTCTAGCTCAGATACGCAGTATTTT
CAISESSSDTQYF
>15|TRBV4-1|NA|TRBJ2-7|NA
TGCGCCAGCAGCCAAAAACGGGAGCGATCCTACGAGCAGTACTTC
CASSQKRERSYEQYF
>16|TRBV9|NA|TRBJ2-1|TRBD2
TGTGCCAGCAGCGTAGGTGGACTAGCGGGTTACAATGAGCAGTTCTTC
CASSVGGLAGYNEQFF
>14|TRBV4-1|few|TRBJ1-5|NA
TGCGCCAGCAGCCTCACGGTGGGCAATCAGCCCCAGCATTTT
CASSLTVGNQPQHF
>16|TRBV15|NA|TRBJ1-4|NA
TGTGCCACCAGCAGAGTCCTAATCGGGAACAGCAGAACACTGTTTTTT
CATSRVLIGNSRTLFF
>15|TRBV4-1|few|TRBJ2-5|TRBD2
TGCGCCAGCAGCCTGCGGGGGGGGATTCAAGAGACCCAGTACTTC
CASSLRGGIQETQYF
>13|TRBV11-2|few|TRBJ1-2|NA
TGTGCCAGCAGCTTAGCTCGGGACTATGGCTACACCTTC
CASSLARDYGYTF
>15|TRBV4-1|NA|TRBJ1-2|TRBD1
TGCGCCAGCAGCCAAGGGGGGACAGTAAACTATGGCTACACCTTC
CASSQGGTVNYGYTF
>17|TRBV7-6|few|TRBJ2-3|NA
TGTGCCAGCAGCTTAGCGCGAGGAGGTGCGGCCGCGCTGGGGCAGTATTTT
CASSLARGGAAALGQYF
>14|TRBV7-2|few|TRBJ2-5|TRBD2
TGTGCCAGCAGCGCCGGACTAGCGATAGGGGCCCAGTACTTC
CASSAGLAIGAQYF
>16|TRBV7-2|NA|TRBJ2-1|TRBD2
TGTGCCAGCAGCTTAGCTCTAGCGGGGGGGCCCTATGAGCAGTTCTTC
CASSLALAGGPYEQFF
>16|TRBV6-6|NA|TRBJ2-1|TRBD2
TGTGCCAGCAGTTACTGGACTAGCGGGAAGGTGGATGAGCAGTTCTTC
CASSYWTSGKVDEQFF
>15|TRBV7-9|NA|TRBJ2-1|TRBD1
TGTGCCAGCAGCCCAGGGGGCAGGGGGTACAATGAGCAGTTCTTC
CASSPGGRGYNEQFF
>15|TRBV5-1|few|TRBJ2-1|NA
TGCGCCAGCAGCCCGCGGACAGTCTCCTACAATGAGCAGTTCTTC
CASSPRTVSYNEQFF
>17|TRBV5-4|NA|TRBJ2-7|TRBD2
TGTGCCAGCAGCTTGGCCCCCAGCGCGGGGGGATCCTACGAGCAGTACTTC
CASSLAPSAGGSYEQYF
>14|TRBV18|few|TRBJ2-1|TRBD1
TGTGCCAGCAATACCCGACAGGGCTACAATGAGCAGTTCTTC
CASNTRQGYNEQFF
>17|TRBV7-9|NA|TRBJ2-5|TRBD2
TGTGCCAGCAGCTCAAGTTGGACTAGCGGGGGTCAAGAGACCCAGTACTTC
CASSSSWTSGGQETQYF
>13|TRBV19|NA|TRBJ1-1|NA
TGTGCCAGTAGTGTTAACAGGAACACTGAAGCTTTCTTT
CASSVNRNTEAFF
>11|TRBV20-1|NA|TRBJ1-2|NA
TGCAGTGCGGCGACCGGAGATGGCTACACCTTC
CSAATGDGYTF
>14|TRBV6-1|NA|TRBJ2-5|NA
TGTGCCAGCAGTGATATTCTAGGGGGAGAGACCCAGTACTTC
CASSDILGGETQYF
>15|TRBV2|NA|TRBJ1-1|TRBD1
TGTGCCAGCATTGCCACGACAGGGGGGGAAACTGAAGCTTTCTTT
CASIATTGGETEAFF
>17|TRBV4-2|few|TRBJ2-1|TRBD2
TGTGCCAGCAGCCAAAGGGCGACTAGCGGGGGGGCCAAAGAGCAGTTCTTC
CASSQRATSGGAKEQFF
>14|TRBV9|NA|TRBJ1-5|NA
TGTGCCAGCAGCGCAGGACTTACCAATCAGCCCCAGCATTTT
CASSAGLTNQPQHF
>14|TRBV2|few|TRBJ1-1|NA
TGTGCCAGCAGTGGTGGAGTGCCGAACACTGAAGCTTTCTTT
CASSGGVPNTEAFF